A selection of T cell receptor beta chains follows, all from one sample in a study of blood T cell repertoires in COVID-19. Profiling relied on immunoSEQ multiplex PCR, and the TCRdb table lists in-frame clones only, not all of them. The sample lists 200,000 to 250,000 clones; around 81% were seen once. The sequenced sample was PBMCs or T cells enriched from blood (not recorded which). All receptors come from a woman aged 45 to 65 with acute COVID-19. The CDR3 runs from the conserved cysteine through the conserved F or W. The D gene is left open where the match is weak. A clone size is listed for some rows: how often the clone was seen (once, few, many), or a class if it is expanded.

cdr3_nt	cdr3_aa	clone_size	j_call	d_call	cdr3_length	v_call
TGTGCCAGCAGTGCGTATCGTAGAACCTCCTATGGCTACACCTTC	CASSAYRRTSYGYTF	few	TRBJ1-2	-	15	TRBV6-2/TRBV6-3
TGTGCCAGCTCCAACCAGGGGCTGAATGCCAATCAGCCCCAGCATTTT	CASSNQGLNANQPQHF	-	TRBJ1-5	-	16	TRBV18
TGTGCCAGCAGCTCACCGGGGGGGATCTACAATGAGCAGTTCTTC	CASSSPGGIYNEQFF	once	TRBJ2-1	TRBD2	15	TRBV5-4
TGTGCCAGCAGCCCTCACAGTTTACCCTACGAGCAGTACTTC	CASSPHSLPYEQYF	few	TRBJ2-7	-	14	TRBV14
TGTGCCAGTAGTTGGGCAGTTGAGCAGTTCTTC	CASSWAVEQFF	-	TRBJ2-1	-	11	TRBV19
TGTGCCACCTGGACAGCCGACGCAGTTTCCTATGGCTACACCTTC	CATWTADAVSYGYTF	-	TRBJ1-2	-	15	TRBV6-5
TGTGCCAGCAGCGACAGTGGCCCGCAGTATTTT	CASSDSGPQYF	-	TRBJ2-3	-	11	TRBV9
TGTGCCAGGGAAGCAGGGGTGAAAGGAAACACCATATATTTT	CAREAGVKGNTIYF	-	TRBJ1-3	-	14	TRBV6-5
TGTGCCACCAGCAGGGGAGGGGAGACCCAGTACTTC	CATSRGGETQYF	-	TRBJ2-5	-	12	TRBV24-1
TGTGCCAGCAGCTTAGCGCGCAGCGCACCCGGCACAGATACGCAGTATTTT	CASSLARSAPGTDTQYF	-	TRBJ2-3	-	17	TRBV7-2
TGTGCCAGCAGCTTAGTAGGCCAGGGGAGTATGGGCTACACCTTC	CASSLVGQGSMGYTF	-	TRBJ1-2	-	15	TRBV7-8
TGTGCCAGTAGCCGACAGACGAACACTGAAGCTTTCTTT	CASSRQTNTEAFF	-	TRBJ1-1	-	13	TRBV19
TGTGCCAGCAGCCAGGTTCTAGGAGCCGCGCAGTACTTC	CASSQVLGAAQYF	-	TRBJ2-7	-	13	TRBV3-1/TRBV3-2
TGTGCCAGCAGCGTAGCCTCGGGACAGGGCTCCTACGAGCAGTACTTC	CASSVASGQGSYEQYF	-	TRBJ2-7	TRBD1	16	TRBV9
TGTGCCAGCAGCCGGGCCAGGGATCAGCCCCAGCATTTT	CASSRARDQPQHF	-	TRBJ1-5	-	13	TRBV5-6
TGTGCCAGCAGTTTCATAGCGGGGGGGCTCACAGATACGCAGTATTTT	CASSFIAGGLTDTQYF	-	TRBJ2-3	TRBD2	16	TRBV27
TGTGCCAGCAGCGTTGGACAGAGAACCTACGAGCAGTACTTC	CASSVGQRTYEQYF	-	TRBJ2-7	-	14	TRBV9
TGTGCCAGCAGTGTATTCAGTAGCACAGATACGCAGTATTTT	CASSVFSSTDTQYF	-	TRBJ2-3	-	14	TRBV2
TGTGCCAGTAGCCGACGACCGGCAGGCACTGTCGAGCAGTACTTC	CASSRRPAGTVEQYF	-	TRBJ2-7	-	15	TRBV19
TGTGCCAGCAGTCCCTATGTAGCGGGGGAGCGTGTCAATGAGCAGTTCTTC	CASSPYVAGERVNEQFF	-	TRBJ2-1	TRBD2	17	TRBV6-2/TRBV6-3
TGTGCCAGTAGCCCTGGGGGGGTAGGGGCCAACGTCCTGACTTTC	CASSPGGVGANVLTF	-	TRBJ2-6	TRBD2	15	TRBV19
TGTGCCAGCAGCTTAGGGAGGAGGGATTTTGACATTCAGTACTTC	CASSLGRRDFDIQYF	-	TRBJ2-4	-	15	TRBV7-2
TGTGCCAGTACCGTCACAGGTTCTAGGCCTGAAGCTTTCTTT	CASTVTGSRPEAFF	few	TRBJ1-1	-	14	TRBV19
TGTGCCAGCAAGGGGGCTGGACTTTCCAACTTC	CASKGAGLSNF	few	TRBJ2-7	TRBD1	11	TRBV3-1/TRBV3-2
TGTGCCAGCAGTGGAGGGACTAGCGGAAGTTACGAGCAGTACTTC	CASSGGTSGSYEQYF	few	TRBJ2-7	TRBD2	15	TRBV2
TGTGCCAGCAGCAGACAGGGGGCCCGGGAGACCCAGTACTTC	CASSRQGARETQYF	-	TRBJ2-5	TRBD1	14	TRBV7-2
TGTGCCAGCAGTTTCCGACAGTATAGCAATCAGCCCCAGCATTTT	CASSFRQYSNQPQHF	-	TRBJ1-5	-	15	TRBV28
TGCGCCAGCAGCCCTAGAGGGGGACTAGCGGATTCTGCAGAGACCCAGTACTTC	CASSPRGGLADSAETQYF	-	TRBJ2-5	TRBD2	18	TRBV5-1
TGTGCCACCAGTTCTATGAAGACAGGGTCTGAAGGGTCTGGGGCCAACGTCCTGACTTTC	CATSSMKTGSEGSGANVLTF	-	TRBJ2-6	TRBD1	20	TRBV24-1
TGTGCCAGCAGCTTAGGACAGGGTTCAGATACGCAGTATTTT	CASSLGQGSDTQYF	-	TRBJ2-3	TRBD1	14	TRBV11-1
TGTGCCAGCAGTCCCCGACAGGGAACCACAACTAATGAAAAACTGTTTTTT	CASSPRQGTTTNEKLFF	-	TRBJ1-4	TRBD1	17	TRBV6-6
TGTGCCAGCAGGCCGACAGGGCCCGGCGCCAACGTCCTGACTTTC	CASRPTGPGANVLTF	-	TRBJ2-6	TRBD1	15	TRBV28
TGTGCCAGCAGCCAAGGACGGGGGACGACCTACGAGCAGTACTTC	CASSQGRGTTYEQYF	many	TRBJ2-7	-	15	TRBV14
TGTGCCAGCAGCTTAGGCCTATATGGGCAGGGAACTTCACCCCTCCACTTT	CASSLGLYGQGTSPLHF	-	TRBJ1-6	-	17	TRBV11-3
TGTGCCAGCACGACTGATACCAATGAAGCTTTCTTT	CASTTDTNEAFF	-	TRBJ1-1	-	12	TRBV19
TGTGCCAAAGAGGACTTAACAGTGAACACTGAAGCTTTCTTT	CAKEDLTVNTEAFF	-	TRBJ1-1	-	14	TRBV6-4
TGTGCCAGCAGCTTTCCGGGACTGGGGAGCGGCGAGCAGTACTTC	CASSFPGLGSGEQYF	-	TRBJ2-7	-	15	TRBV7-8
TGTGCCTGGAGTGTACAGTACAGCCTAAGTAATCAGCCCCAGCATTTT	CAWSVQYSLSNQPQHF	-	TRBJ1-5	-	16	TRBV30